Listed here are 2 T cell receptor beta chains from one sample, sequenced in a study of technical replicates of blood from a few donors (TCRdb year 2017). To prepare the library, the immunoSEQ multiplex PCR assay was applied. In its TCRdb copy, this immuneACCESS table keeps in-frame sequences only and misses some clones. Where compared with another copy, unresolved V genes explain less than half of these, and the others have no known cause. For this sample the table gives 70,000 to 95,000 clones, of which roughly 94% were detected only once. The ten largest account for 0.2% to 0.3% of the sample. The sequencing sample was made of T cells isolated from PBMCs. Source of these receptors: a human donor in good health.

This rearrangement joins TRBV7-9 to TRBJ1-2; no definite D call. CDR3 size: 15 residues. Trimming stripped 3 bases from V and 8 bases from J, with 19 bases between. The germline V gene encodes CDR1 SEHNR and CDR2 FQNEAQ (reference sequence). The CDR3 protein is CASSFSGLSGNGYTF. CDR3 nucleotides: TGTGCCAGCAGCTTTTCCGGCCTCTCGGGGAACGGCTACACCTTC. The full variable domain, completed using reference TRBV7-9 and TRBJ1-2, is DTGVSQNPRHKITKRGQNVTFRCDPISEHNRLYWYRQTLGQGPEFLTYFQNEAQLEKSRLLSDRFSAERPKGSFSTLEIQRTEQGDSAMYLCASSFSGLSGNGYTFGSGTRLTVV.

This chain connects TRBV19 to TRBJ1-3; D is unresolved. This CDR3 spans 15 amino acids. From germline, CDR1 is LNHDA and CDR2 SQIVND (reference sequence). With 3 bases removed from V and 4 bases from J, the gap between germline ends came to 13 bases. The CDR3 loop reads CASSIYNSLGNTIYF. CDR3 DNA: TGTGCCAGTAGTATTTATAACAGCTTAGGAAACACCATATATTTT.